This T cell receptor beta chain was obtained from a study of shared clonotypes between healthy human individuals. The authors split each subset's genomic DNA evenly across several immunoSEQ plates. Original analysis: Filtering of immunoSEQ junctional sequences could not match full-length read filtering. Sequencing used immunoSEQ multiplex PCR; TCRdb keeps in-frame clones, though not all of them. The DNA gave D and trimming, while V, J and clone size come from that table. The sample lists under 650,000 clones; about 95% were seen once. CDR1 is LNHDA and CDR2 is SQIVND in the germline V gene (reference sequence). Unmatched junction bases numbered 4, after V lost 1 base and J lost 1 base. The CDR3 is 18 residues long. None of the donors, who were healthy HIV-negative adults, had recently had acute infections or vaccinations.

The gene calls are TRBV19 and TRBJ2-6; 10 positions agree with TRBD2. This sequence was found in a woman aged 25 to 39 in good health. The sequencing sample was made of naive CD4+ T cells sorted from blood. As for subset: CD45RA+ positively selected. This chain's CDR3 is CASSIGLAGASGANVLTF. The CDR3 DNA is TGTGCCAGTAGTATAGGTCTAGCGGGAGCATCTGGGGCCAACGTCCTGACTTTC. The whole variable domain, remainder taken from reference TRBV19 and TRBJ2-6, is DGGITQSPKYLFRKEGQNVTLSCEQNLNHDAMYWYRQDPGQGLRLIYYSQIVNDFQKGDIAEGYSVSREKKESFPLTVTSAQKNPTAFYLCASSIGLAGASGANVLTFGAGSRLTVL.